A single sample is the source of the 14 T cell receptor beta chains below, sequenced in a study of cytomegalovirus exposure and HLA in healthy donors. Vbeta (60) and Jbeta (13) primers were used in the PCR. Only in-frame clones appear in the TCRdb table, and some are missing; sequencing was by immunoSEQ multiplex PCR. This sample has fewer than 200,000 clones; 70% to 80% occur once, and the top ten carry approximately 2%. Sequencing was done on a sample of PBMCs. The origin of the receptors is a man aged 35 to 55 in good health and CMV-seronegative.

This clone was counted a single time. The J gene is TRBJ2-1, the V gene TRBV5-4; 11 bases agree with TRBD2. The CDR3 length is 15 residues. V was pared by 5 bases and J by 6 bases, with 7 bases of the junction left unmatched. The V gene's germline CDR1 is SGHNT and CDR2 YYREEE (reference sequence). CDR3 amino acids: CASRSGTSGFNEQFF. CDR3 DNA: TGTGCCAGCAGATCCGGGACTAGCGGATTCAATGAGCAGTTCTTC.

The chain couples TRBV19 to TRBJ2-6; 9 bases are a match to TRBD2. V lost 6 bases, J lost 0 bases, and 9 bases stayed unmatched. The CDR3 has 18 amino acids. Per germline, CDR1 LNHDA and CDR2 SQIVND (reference sequence). The CDR3 bases are TGTGCCAGTAGCCGGGACGGACTAGCGAACTCTGGGGCCAACGTCCTGACTTTC. Its translation is CASSRDGLANSGANVLTF.

The V gene is TRBV11-2, the J gene TRBJ1-1; weak D call: TRBD1 (6 bases). Germline V gene data show CDR1 as SGHAT and CDR2 as FQNNGV. This CDR3 contains 13 residues. The ends were cut back, 0 bases at V and 10 bases at J, with 12 bases in the middle. CDR3 sequence (DNA): TGTGCCAGCAGCTTAGATAACAGGGAGGGAGCTTTCTTT. Its protein product is CASSLDNREGAFF.

J is TRBJ2-1 and V is TRBV19, with 7 bases that match TRBD1. This CDR3 region has 14 residues. With V trimmed by 6 bases and J by 4 bases, 6 bases remained unmatched. CDR1 LNHDA and CDR2 SQIVND come from the germline V gene (reference sequence). CDR3 in amino acids: CASSPTGSYNEQFF. The CDR3 DNA sequence: TGTGCCAGTAGCCCGACAGGGTCGTACAATGAGCAGTTCTTC.

V is TRBV5-5 and J is TRBJ2-5, with TRBD1 as a possible D gene (6 bases). Trimming left V 2 bases short and J 1 base short, with 18 bases between. The CDR3 is 17 residues long. Germline V gene lookup returns CDR1 SGHKS and CDR2 YYEKEE (reference sequence). The CDR3 protein is CASSFSSDTGSQETQYF. The CDR3 nucleotides read TGTGCCAGCAGCTTCTCTTCCGACACAGGGTCCCAAGAGACCCAGTACTTC.

This clone was seen only a few times. The chain carries TRBV7-2 and TRBJ2-5; 7 nucleotides match TRBD2. CDR1 SGHTA and CDR2 FQGNSA come from the germline V gene. This CDR3 spans 16 amino acids. Germline trimming cut 1 base from V and 0 bases from J; bases unmatched to any gene: 5. The CDR3 spells CASSLVRGSYQETQYF. In DNA form, the CDR3 reads TGTGCCAGCAGCTTAGTACGCGGGAGCTACCAAGAGACCCAGTACTTC.

The V gene is TRBV5-5, the J gene TRBJ1-5; D possibly corresponds to TRBD1 (6 bases). Germline CDR1 is SGHKS and CDR2 is YYEKEE (reference sequence). This CDR3 region has 15 residues. V lost 6 bases and J lost 0, with 13 bases in between. CDR3 bases: TGTGCCAGCAACAAGGGGGAGTATAGCAATCAGCCCCAGCATTTT. It specifies CASNKGEYSNQPQHF.

This clone has a handful of counts. The CDR3 reads CASSDKWRGEQYF. In DNA, the CDR3 is TGTGCCAGCAGCGACAAGTGGAGGGGAGAGCAGTACTTC. This chain uses TRBV2 with TRBJ2-7, with a weak D call TRBD2 (6 bases). CDR3 size: 13 residues. Germline V gives CDR1 SNHLY, CDR2 FYNNEI. Trimming removed 6 bases at V and 7 bases at J, with 16 bases between. The full variable domain, its missing parts supplied by reference TRBV2 and TRBJ2-7, is EPEVTQTPSHQVTQMGQEVILRCVPISNHLYFYWYRQILGQKVEFLVSFYNNEISEKSEIFDDQFSVERPDGSNFTLKIRSTKLEDSAMYFCASSDKWRGEQYFGPGTRLTVT.

This clone turned up a few times. The chain is built from TRBV2 and TRBJ2-5; 9 nucleotides align to TRBD2. CDR1 and CDR2 (germline): SNHLY, FYNNEI. The CDR3 length is 16 residues. V dropped 8 bases and J dropped 1; count of bases not matched to a gene: 11. The CDR3: CASPRRREGLQETQYF. CDR3 DNA: TGTGCCAGCCCTCGGAGGCGGGAGGGCCTCCAAGAGACCCAGTACTTC.

To note about this clone: This sample includes further DNA sequences coding for the same CDR3. The chain combines TRBV6-1 with TRBJ1-4; 7 nucleotides align to TRBD1. This CDR3 spans 14 amino acids. V dropped 6 bases and J dropped 8; count of bases not matched to a gene: 9. CDR1 is MNHNS, CDR2 SASEGT, per germline. For the CDR3, the DNA is TGTGCCAGCAGACCGACAGGGTTATACGAAAAACTGTTTTTT. It yields the protein CASRPTGLYEKLFF.

The rearrangement links TRBV30 to TRBJ2-2; 9 bases are shared with TRBD2. The CDR3 length is 14 residues. With V trimmed by 3 bases and J by 6 bases, 5 bases remained unmatched. CDR1 is GTSNPN and CDR2 is SVGIG in the germline V gene (reference sequence). CDR3 nucleotide sequence: TGTGCCTGGAGCGCGGGGGGGGGTCCCGGGGAGCTGTTTTTT. Translating it yields CAWSAGGGPGELFF. Supplemented by reference TRBV30 and TRBJ2-2, the full variable domain reads SQTIHQWPATLVQPVGSPLSLECTVEGTSNPNLYWYRQAAGRGLQLLFYSVGIGQISSEVPQNLSASRPQDRQFILSSKKLLLSDSGFYLCAWSAGGGPGELFFGEGSRLTVL.

J is TRBJ2-7 and V is TRBV5-6, with D uncertain. Germline CDR1 and CDR2: SGHDT and YYEEEE. This CDR3 has 13 residues. V lost 0 bases and J lost 3, with 7 bases in between. The CDR3 reads CASSLGHLYEQYF. The DNA for the CDR3 is TGTGCCAGCAGCTTGGGACACCTCTACGAGCAGTACTTC.

The chain is built from TRBV5-1 and TRBJ2-6; D gene uncertain. Trimming stripped 5 bases from V and 2 bases from J, with 11 bases between. The CDR3 sequence is 15 residues long. Germline lookup yields CDR1 SGHRS and CDR2 YFSETQ. The CDR3 DNA reads TGCGCCAGCAGTTTAACAGTTGCTGGGGCCAACGTCCTGACTTTC. Translated, it gives CASSLTVAGANVLTF.

The V and J genes are TRBV6-6 and TRBJ2-5, with no clear D. The end of the DNA is better explained by TRBJ2-7, so the J call may be wrong. CDR1 and CDR2 from the germline V gene are MNHNY and SVGAGI (reference sequence). The CDR3 runs 13 residues. The CDR3: CASSYRQRNEQYF. CDR3 in DNA: TGTGCCAGCAGTTACCGACAAAGAAACGAGCAGTACTTC.